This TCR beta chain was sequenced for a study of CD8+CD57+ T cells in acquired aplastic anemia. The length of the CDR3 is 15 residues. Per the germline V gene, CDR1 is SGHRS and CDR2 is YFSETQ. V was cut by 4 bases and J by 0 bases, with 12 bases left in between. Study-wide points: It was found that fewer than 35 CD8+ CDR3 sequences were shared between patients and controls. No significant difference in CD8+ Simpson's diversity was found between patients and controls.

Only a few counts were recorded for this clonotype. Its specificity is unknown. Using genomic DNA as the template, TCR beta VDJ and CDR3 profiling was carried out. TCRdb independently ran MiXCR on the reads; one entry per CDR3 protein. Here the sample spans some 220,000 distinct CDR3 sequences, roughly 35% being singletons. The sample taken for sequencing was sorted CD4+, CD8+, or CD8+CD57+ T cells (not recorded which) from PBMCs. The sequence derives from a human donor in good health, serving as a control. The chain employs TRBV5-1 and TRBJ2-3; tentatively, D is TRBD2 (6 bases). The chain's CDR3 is CASSPGLLSTDTQYF. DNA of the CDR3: TGCGCCAGCAGCCCGGGACTCCTTAGCACAGATACGCAGTATTTT.